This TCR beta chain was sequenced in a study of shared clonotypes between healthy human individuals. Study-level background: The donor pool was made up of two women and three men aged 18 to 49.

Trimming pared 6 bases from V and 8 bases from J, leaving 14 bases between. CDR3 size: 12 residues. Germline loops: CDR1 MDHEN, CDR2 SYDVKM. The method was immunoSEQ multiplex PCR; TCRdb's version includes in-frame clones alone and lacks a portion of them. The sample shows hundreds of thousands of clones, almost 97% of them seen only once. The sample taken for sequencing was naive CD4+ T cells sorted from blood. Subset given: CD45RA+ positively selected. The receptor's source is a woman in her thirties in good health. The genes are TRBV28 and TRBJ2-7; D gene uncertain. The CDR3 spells CASSPGGPQQYF. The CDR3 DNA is TGTGCCAGCAGCCCAGGCGGACCCCAGCAGTACTTC.